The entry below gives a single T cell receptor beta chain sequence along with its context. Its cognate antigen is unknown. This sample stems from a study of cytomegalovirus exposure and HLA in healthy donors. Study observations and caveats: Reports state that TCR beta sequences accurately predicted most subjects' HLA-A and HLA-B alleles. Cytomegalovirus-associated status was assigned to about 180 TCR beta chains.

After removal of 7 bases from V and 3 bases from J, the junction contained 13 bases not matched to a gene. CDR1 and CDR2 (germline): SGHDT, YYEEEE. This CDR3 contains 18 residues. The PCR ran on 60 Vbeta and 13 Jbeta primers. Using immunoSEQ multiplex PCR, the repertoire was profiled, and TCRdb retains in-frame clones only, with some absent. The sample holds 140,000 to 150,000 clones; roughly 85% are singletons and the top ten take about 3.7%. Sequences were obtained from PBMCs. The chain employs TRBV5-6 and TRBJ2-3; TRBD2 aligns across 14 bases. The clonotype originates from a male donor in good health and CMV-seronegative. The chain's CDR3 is CASEMTSGRAVLTDTQYF. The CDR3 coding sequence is TGTGCCAGCGAAATGACTAGCGGGAGGGCCGTCTTGACAGATACGCAGTATTTT.